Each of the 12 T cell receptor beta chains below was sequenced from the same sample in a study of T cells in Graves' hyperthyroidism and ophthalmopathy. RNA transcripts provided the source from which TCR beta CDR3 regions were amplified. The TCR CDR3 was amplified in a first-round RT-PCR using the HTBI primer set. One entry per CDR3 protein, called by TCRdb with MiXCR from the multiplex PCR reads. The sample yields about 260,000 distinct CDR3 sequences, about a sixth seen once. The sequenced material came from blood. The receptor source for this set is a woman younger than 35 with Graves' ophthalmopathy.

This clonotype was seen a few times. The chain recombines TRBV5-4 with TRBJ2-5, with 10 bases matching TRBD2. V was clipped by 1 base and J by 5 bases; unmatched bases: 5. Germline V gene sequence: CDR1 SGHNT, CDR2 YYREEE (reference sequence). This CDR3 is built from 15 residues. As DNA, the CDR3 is TGTGCCAGCAGCTTGCCCCTAGCGGGAGTGGAGACCCAGTACTTC. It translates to CASSLPLAGVETQYF.

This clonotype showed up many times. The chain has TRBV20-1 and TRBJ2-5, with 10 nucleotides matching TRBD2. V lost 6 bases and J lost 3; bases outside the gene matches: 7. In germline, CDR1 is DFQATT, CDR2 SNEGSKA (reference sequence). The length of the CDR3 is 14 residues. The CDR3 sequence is CSAGSGTSEETQYF. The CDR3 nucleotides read TGCAGTGCGGGGTCCGGGACTAGCGAAGAGACCCAGTACTTC.

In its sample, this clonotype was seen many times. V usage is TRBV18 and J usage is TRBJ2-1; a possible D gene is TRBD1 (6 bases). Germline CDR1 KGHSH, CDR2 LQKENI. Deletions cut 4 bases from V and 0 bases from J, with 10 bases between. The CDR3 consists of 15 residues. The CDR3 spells CASSRTQGSYNEQFF. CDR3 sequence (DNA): TGTGCCAGCTCACGGACACAGGGCTCCTACAATGAGCAGTTCTTC.

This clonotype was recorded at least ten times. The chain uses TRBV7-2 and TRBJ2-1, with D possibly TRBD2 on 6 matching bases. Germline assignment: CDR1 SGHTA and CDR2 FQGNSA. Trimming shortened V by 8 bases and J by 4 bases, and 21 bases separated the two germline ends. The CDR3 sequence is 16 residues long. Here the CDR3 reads CASGPGGRWKYNEQFF. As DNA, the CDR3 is TGTGCCAGCGGCCCCGGGGGACGGTGGAAGTACAATGAGCAGTTCTTC.

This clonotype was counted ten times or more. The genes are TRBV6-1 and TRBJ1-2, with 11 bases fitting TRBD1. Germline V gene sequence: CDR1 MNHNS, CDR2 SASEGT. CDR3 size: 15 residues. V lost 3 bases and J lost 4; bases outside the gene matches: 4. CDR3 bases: TGTGCCAGCAGTGAGGACAGGGGGCTTCCCTATGGCTACACCTTC. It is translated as CASSEDRGLPYGYTF.

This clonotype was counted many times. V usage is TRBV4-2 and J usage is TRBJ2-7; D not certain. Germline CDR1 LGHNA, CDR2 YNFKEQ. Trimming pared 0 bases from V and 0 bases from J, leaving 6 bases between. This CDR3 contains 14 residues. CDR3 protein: CASSQEATSYEQYF. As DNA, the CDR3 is TGTGCCAGCAGCCAAGAAGCCACCTCCTACGAGCAGTACTTC.

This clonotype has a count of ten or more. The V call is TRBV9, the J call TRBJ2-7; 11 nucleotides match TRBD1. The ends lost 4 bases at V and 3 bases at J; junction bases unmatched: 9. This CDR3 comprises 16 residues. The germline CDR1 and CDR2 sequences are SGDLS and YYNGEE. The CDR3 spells CASSPSPGTGGYEQYF. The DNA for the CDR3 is TGTGCCAGCAGCCCGAGCCCCGGGACAGGGGGCTACGAGCAGTACTTC.

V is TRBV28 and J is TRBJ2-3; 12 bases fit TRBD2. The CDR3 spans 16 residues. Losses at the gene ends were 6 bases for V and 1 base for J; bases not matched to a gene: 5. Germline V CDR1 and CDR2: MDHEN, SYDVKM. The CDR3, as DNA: TGTGCCAGCAGCGGACTAGCGGGGCGGGGCACAGATACGCAGTATTTT. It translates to CASSGLAGRGTDTQYF.

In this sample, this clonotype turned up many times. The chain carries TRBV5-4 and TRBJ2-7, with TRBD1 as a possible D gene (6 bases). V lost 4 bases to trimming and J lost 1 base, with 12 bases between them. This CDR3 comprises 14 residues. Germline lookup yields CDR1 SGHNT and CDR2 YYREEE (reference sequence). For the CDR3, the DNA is TGTGCCAGCAGCAAACAGGGTGGGTCCTACGAGCAGTACTTC. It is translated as CASSKQGGSYEQYF.

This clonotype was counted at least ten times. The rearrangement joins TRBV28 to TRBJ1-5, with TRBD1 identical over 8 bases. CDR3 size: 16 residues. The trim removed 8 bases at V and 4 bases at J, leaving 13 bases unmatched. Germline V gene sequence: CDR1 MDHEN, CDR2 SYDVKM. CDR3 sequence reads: CASGQQGDQRNQPQHF. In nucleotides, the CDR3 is TGTGCCAGCGGACAACAGGGGGATCAGCGTAATCAGCCCCAGCATTTT.

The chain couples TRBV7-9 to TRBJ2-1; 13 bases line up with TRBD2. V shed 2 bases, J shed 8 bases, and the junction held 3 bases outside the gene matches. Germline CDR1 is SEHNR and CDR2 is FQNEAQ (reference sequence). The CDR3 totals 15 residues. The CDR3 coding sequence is TGTGCCAGCAGCTTATCGACTAGCGGGAGGTATGAGCAGTTCTTC. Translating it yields CASSLSTSGRYEQFF.

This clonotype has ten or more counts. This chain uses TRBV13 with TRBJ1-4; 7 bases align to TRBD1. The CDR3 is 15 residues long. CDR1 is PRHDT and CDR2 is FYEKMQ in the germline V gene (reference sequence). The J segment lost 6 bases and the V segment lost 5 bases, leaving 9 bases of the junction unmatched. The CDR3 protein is CASSPHAGGDEKLFF. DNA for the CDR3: TGTGCCAGCAGCCCCCATGCAGGGGGTGATGAAAAACTGTTTTTT.